One and the same sample provided the 11 T cell receptor beta chains below, sequenced in a study of shared clonotypes between healthy human individuals. The protocol was immunoSEQ multiplex PCR, while the TCRdb copy is restricted to in-frame clones and leaves out a portion. This table has 1,400,000 or so clones, approximately 98.5% appearing once. Sequences were obtained from naive CD4+ T cells sorted from blood. Stated subset: CD45RA+ positively selected. The receptor source for this set is a man aged 25-40 years in good health.

This chain connects TRBV5-1 to TRBJ2-1; 8 nucleotides match TRBD2. Germline CDR1 reads SGHRS; CDR2 reads YFSETQ. This CDR3 has 17 residues. After removal of 2 bases from V and 7 bases from J, the junction contained 14 bases not matched to a gene. The CDR3 DNA sequence: TGCGCCAGCAGCTTTGGGGTAAAGCGGGAGACAAGGAATGAGCAGTTCTTC. The encoded protein is CASSFGVKRETRNEQFF.

The chain carries TRBV11-3 and TRBJ2-1, with D tentatively TRBD2 (5 bases). CDR1 is SGHNT and CDR2 is YENEEA in the germline V gene. The CDR3 covers 12 residues. The V gene lost 6 bases and the J gene lost 15 bases, with 18 bases spanning the gap. CDR3 sequence: CASRMYRDYWFF. The DNA for the CDR3 is TGTGCCAGCAGAATGTACCGGGATTATTGGTTCTTC.

The rearrangement uses TRBV7-7 and TRBJ2-1, with 9 bases fitting TRBD2. The CDR3 is 16 residues long. V lost 2 bases to trimming and J lost 2 bases; unmatched junction nucleotides: 4. Looked up from germline, CDR1 is SSHAT and CDR2 is FNYEAQ (reference sequence). CDR3 region: CASSLSGTSPYNEQFF. The DNA for the CDR3 is TGTGCCAGCAGCTTATCAGGGACTAGCCCCTACAATGAGCAGTTCTTC.

This rearrangement joins TRBV27 to TRBJ2-7, with TRBD1 identical over 8 bases. Germline CDR1 MNHEY, CDR2 SMNVEV (reference sequence). V trimming: 6 bases; J trimming: 3 bases; junction bases outside the gene matches: 4. The CDR3 spans 13 residues. The CDR3 sequence is CASSRTGNYEQYF. The CDR3 nucleotides are TGTGCCAGCAGCCGGACAGGGAACTACGAGCAGTACTTC.

This clone is a singleton in its sample. This chain joins TRBV11-2 and TRBJ2-5; possibly TRBD1 or TRBD2 for D (5 bases each). This CDR3 is built from 18 residues. V was trimmed by 5 bases and J by 4 bases, leaving 26 bases between them. From germline, CDR1 is SGHAT and CDR2 FQNNGV. CDR3 region: CASSRVGDTVQYGETQYF. The CDR3 bases are TGTGCCAGCAGCCGCGTGGGGGATACCGTCCAGTACGGAGAGACCCAGTACTTC.

This clone appeared a single time. The chain links TRBV30 to TRBJ2-2, with 8 positions matching TRBD2. The CDR3 runs to 15 residues. V shed 2 bases and J 6 bases; nucleotides not matched to a gene: 8. Looked up from germline, CDR1 is GTSNPN and CDR2 is SVGIG (reference sequence). CDR3 nucleotide sequence: TGTGCCTGGAGTCCAACGGGACTAGTGGCCGGGGAGCTGTTTTTT. Its translation: CAWSPTGLVAGELFF.

The rearrangement uses TRBV29-1 and TRBJ1-5, with 8 bases aligning to TRBD1. Germline V lookup: CDR1 SQVTM, CDR2 ANQGSEA. After removal of 4 bases from V and 6 bases from J, the junction contained 5 bases not matched to a gene. The CDR3 is 13 residues long. CDR3 sequence: CSVAWTGFQPQHF. The CDR3 region has the DNA TGCAGCGTTGCCTGGACAGGGTTTCAGCCCCAGCATTTT.

The chain is built from TRBV7-2 and TRBJ2-7, with 8 bases that match TRBD2. CDR3 length equals 14 residues. With V trimmed by 7 bases and J by 0 bases, 5 bases remained unmatched. Germline V gene lookup returns CDR1 SGHTA and CDR2 FQGNSA. CDR3 residues: CASKSGSSSYEQYF. Written as DNA, the CDR3 is TGTGCCAGCAAGAGCGGGAGTTCCTCCTACGAGCAGTACTTC.

The chain combines TRBV5-1 with TRBJ2-1, with D possibly matching TRBD2 (6 bases). This CDR3 has 13 residues. Germline lookup yields CDR1 SGHRS and CDR2 YFSETQ. V lost 3 bases, J lost 6 bases, and 10 bases lay in between. Here the CDR3 reads CASSYGSFNEQFF. The CDR3, as DNA: TGCGCCAGCAGCTACGGGAGCTTCAATGAGCAGTTCTTC. The complete variable domain, with remaining parts taken from reference TRBV5-1 and TRBJ2-1, reads KAGVTQTPRYLIKTRGQQVTLSCSPISGHRSVSWYQQTPGQGLQFLFEYFSETQRNKGNFPGRFSGRQFSNSRSEMNVSTLELGDSALYLCASSYGSFNEQFFGPGTRLTVL.

This sequence joins TRBV29-1 and TRBJ2-7; 10 bases map to TRBD1. J was trimmed by 5 bases and V by 5 bases; bases with no gene match: 12. The CDR3 runs to 15 residues. CDR1 SQVTM and CDR2 ANQGSEA come from the germline V gene. The CDR3: CSVTDRDRGIHEQYF. The CDR3 DNA is TGCAGCGTTACTGACCGGGACAGGGGAATTCACGAGCAGTACTTC.

The chain couples TRBV11-2 to TRBJ1-1, with D maybe TRBD1 (6 bases). CDR1 and CDR2 from the germline V gene are SGHAT and FQNNGV. Trimming removed 3 bases at V and 3 bases at J, with 17 bases between. The CDR3 runs 16 residues. CDR3 loop: CASSFLAGVLHTEAFF. The CDR3 region has the DNA TGTGCCAGCAGCTTTCTAGCAGGGGTACTACACACTGAAGCTTTCTTT.